The 17 T cell receptor beta chains reported below all come from one sample, sequenced in a study of vaccination and CD4 T cells after COVID-19. For these TCRs, the target antigens are not known. Sequencing of DNA taken from cultured CD4+ T cells relied on the Oncomine TCR Beta short-read assay. TCRdb independently ran MiXCR on the PCR reads; one entry per CDR3 protein. The sample shows 3,000 or so distinct CDR3 sequences, about 20% of them seen only once. The treatment is: roughly 10-day PBMC culture with coronavirus spike peptide pools or control peptides (ViraFEST assay). Sample: CD4+ T cells from blood, cultured in vitro. The origin of the receptors is a human donor who had recovered from COVID-19.

This clonotype has more than one count but fewer than ten. The chain recombines TRBV10-3 with TRBJ2-7; no reliable D call. The V gene's germline CDR1 is ENHRY and CDR2 SYGVKD. The CDR3 length is 12 residues. V lost 4 bases to trimming and J lost 0 bases, with 4 bases between them. The CDR3 DNA sequence: TGTGCCATCAGTGGTGACTCCTACGAGCAGTACTTC. It yields the protein CAISGDSYEQYF.

The chain combines TRBV28 with TRBJ1-5; 7 bases are a match to TRBD1. CDR3 length: 15 amino acids. V shed 3 bases, J shed 5 bases, and the junction held 7 bases outside the gene matches. Germline values: CDR1 MDHEN, CDR2 SYDVKM. CDR3 sequence: CASSFLGTVYQPQHF. As DNA, the CDR3 is TGTGCCAGCAGTTTCCTCGGGACAGTTTATCAGCCCCAGCATTTT. Combining the CDR3 with reference TRBV28 and TRBJ1-5 gives the whole variable domain DVKVTQSSRYLVKRTGEKVFLECVQDMDHENMFWYRQDPGLGLRLIYFSYDVKMKEKGDIPEGYSVSREKKERFSLILESASTNQTSMYLCASSFLGTVYQPQHFGDGTRLSIL.

As concerns this clonotype: One junction end does not reproduce the germline sequence, and a read error may be involved. CDR3 loop: CASSARLVSYGQYF. Here the CDR3 DNA reads TGTGCCAGCAGCGCTCGACTAGTTAGCTACGGGCAGTACTTC. The chain uses TRBV7-2 and TRBJ2-7; the D gene is possibly TRBD2 (6 bases). The CDR3 loop spans 14 amino acids. Germline CDR1 and CDR2: SGHTA and FQGNSA.

This rearrangement joins TRBV6-2 or TRBV6-3 to TRBJ2-1; 10 bases map to TRBD2. The CDR3 sequence is 15 residues long. V was clipped by 6 bases and J by 7 bases; unmatched bases: 9. The germline V gene has CDR1 MNHEY and CDR2 SVGEGT. Here the CDR3 reads CASRGERGGLNEQFF. The DNA for the CDR3 is TGTGCCAGCAGGGGGGAGCGGGGGGGACTGAATGAGCAGTTCTTC.

This chain joins TRBV5-8 and TRBJ1-6; D might be TRBD1 (6 bases). The V end was cut by 2 bases, the J end by 0 bases, with 9 bases between. The CDR3 extends over 16 amino acids. The germline V gene has CDR1 SGHTS and CDR2 YDEGEE. CDR3 amino acids: CASSLGGSSYNSPLHF. As DNA, the CDR3 is TGTGCCAGCAGCTTAGGGGGGAGCTCCTATAATTCACCCCTCCACTTT.

This clonotype has a handful of counts. This rearrangement joins TRBV28 to TRBJ2-1; TRBD2 is a possible D gene (5 bases). The germline V and J ends were trimmed by 2 bases and 8 bases, with 7 bases remaining between them. The CDR3 is 12 residues long. Germline-derived CDR1 and CDR2 are MDHEN and SYDVKM. CDR3 region: CASSLRGYEQFF. Written as DNA, the CDR3 is TGTGCCAGCAGTTTAAGAGGGTATGAGCAGTTCTTC.

V is TRBV5-1 and J is TRBJ1-5; D is unclear. V was pared by 2 bases and J by 0 bases, with 9 bases between. Germline CDR1 reads SGHRS; CDR2 reads YFSETQ. This CDR3 has 15 amino acids. CDR3 protein: CASSLGGYSNQPQHF. The CDR3 region has the DNA TGCGCCAGCAGCTTAGGTGGGTATAGCAATCAGCCCCAGCATTTT.

This clonotype turned up a few times. The gene calls are TRBV7-9 and TRBJ1-2, with TRBD1 matching over 9 bases. This CDR3 has 14 amino acids. From germline, CDR1 is SEHNR and CDR2 FQNEAQ (reference sequence). V lost 5 bases to trimming and J lost 6 bases; unmatched junction nucleotides: 7. The CDR3 reads CASSPGTGRDGYTF. In nucleotides, the CDR3 is TGTGCCAGCAGCCCCGGGACAGGGAGAGATGGCTACACCTTC. The complete variable domain, with remaining parts taken from reference TRBV7-9 and TRBJ1-2, reads DTGVSQNPRHKITKRGQNVTFRCDPISEHNRLYWYRQTLGQGPEFLTYFQNEAQLEKSRLLSDRFSAERPKGSFSTLEIQRTEQGDSAMYLCASSPGTGRDGYTFGSGTRLTVV.

This chain uses TRBV19 with TRBJ1-2, with D possibly matching TRBD1 (6 bases). CDR1 is LNHDA, CDR2 SQIVND, per germline (reference sequence). V was trimmed by 6 bases and J by 0 bases, leaving 14 bases between them. CDR3 length: 15 amino acids. CDR3 region: CASRFGGPSNYGYTF. CDR3 in DNA: TGTGCCAGTAGGTTCGGGGGGCCTTCTAACTATGGCTACACCTTC.

The V gene is TRBV10-1, the J gene TRBJ2-5; D is perhaps TRBD2 (6 bases). V was clipped by 7 bases and J by 5 bases, with 32 bases between them. Germline CDR1 WNHNN, CDR2 SYGVQD (reference sequence). CDR3 length: 19 residues. CDR3 residues: CASKRGDWRGTPEPETQYF. As DNA, the CDR3 is TGCGCCAGCAAGAGAGGAGACTGGCGGGGAACCCCAGAACCGGAGACCCAGTACTTC.

By sample share, this clonotype is large. The DNA of the CDR3 is TGTGCCAGCATGAAGGGGACTAGCACAGATACGCAGTATTTT. Amino acids: CASMKGTSTDTQYF. J is TRBJ2-3 and V is TRBV2, with D possibly matching TRBD2 (6 bases). V was pared by 7 bases and J by 0 bases, with 11 bases between. Looked up from germline, CDR1 is SNHLY and CDR2 is FYNNEI. The CDR3 length is 14 residues.

The table lists this clonotype with a few counts. The chain links TRBV6-1 to TRBJ1-6, with D perhaps TRBD1 (5 bases). V dropped 3 bases and J dropped 0 bases, with 12 bases sitting between them. The V gene's germline CDR1 is MNHNS and CDR2 SASEGT. This CDR3 spans 17 amino acids. CDR3 DNA: TGTGCCAGCAGTGAGGTTGGGGGGAGCTCCTATAATTCACCCCTCCACTTT. This sequence encodes CASSEVGGSSYNSPLHF.

This clonotype was picked up a small number of times. The V gene is TRBV2, the J gene TRBJ2-3; 9 nucleotides agree with TRBD2. The germline V gene encodes CDR1 SNHLY and CDR2 FYNNEI. The trim removed 4 bases at V and 9 bases at J, leaving 5 bases unmatched. The CDR3 sequence is 13 residues long. The CDR3 nucleotides read TGTGCCAGCAGTGGTGCGGGGGGGCGCACGCAGTATTTT. Protein product: CASSGAGGRTQYF.

Relative to its sample, this clonotype is medium-sized. The V call is TRBV2, the J call TRBJ1-6; 8 bases are shared with TRBD1. Germline-derived CDR1 and CDR2 are SNHLY and FYNNEI. The CDR3 is 17 residues long. After removal of 5 bases from V and 6 bases from J, the junction contained 12 bases not matched to a gene. The CDR3 nucleotides read TGTGCCAGCAGTAGGACTTTACAGGGGGAGGGTAATTCACCCCTCCACTTT. Its translation: CASSRTLQGEGNSPLHF.

In its sample, this clonotype was seen a few times. The genes are TRBV27 and TRBJ2-5, with D tentatively TRBD1 (6 bases). This CDR3 is built from 15 residues. Trimming removed 9 bases from V and 5 bases from J, with 22 bases in between. The germline gives CDR1 MNHEY, CDR2 SMNVEV (reference sequence). CDR3 in DNA: TGTGCCAGTTCCCCCTACAGGGACCTCCAGGAGACCCAGTACTTC. Amino acid sequence: CASSPYRDLQETQYF.

The chain couples TRBV20-1 to TRBJ1-1; TRBD1 aligns across 8 bases. The CDR3 spans 14 residues. Germline loops: CDR1 DFQATT, CDR2 SNEGSKA (reference sequence). V lost 6 bases to trimming and J lost 2 bases; unmatched junction nucleotides: 8. CDR3 sequence: CSAPGQGINTEAFF. The DNA of the CDR3 is TGCAGTGCCCCAGGACAGGGCATAAACACTGAAGCTTTCTTT.

V is TRBV5-4 and J is TRBJ2-1; D possibly corresponds to TRBD1 (6 bases). The CDR3 loop spans 17 amino acids. Germline CDR1 SGHNT, CDR2 YYREEE (reference sequence). Trimming shortened V by 2 bases and J by 0 bases, and 15 bases separated the two germline ends. The CDR3 protein is CASSFGQIFSSYNEQFF. In nucleotides, the CDR3 is TGTGCCAGCAGCTTTGGACAGATCTTTAGCTCCTACAATGAGCAGTTCTTC.